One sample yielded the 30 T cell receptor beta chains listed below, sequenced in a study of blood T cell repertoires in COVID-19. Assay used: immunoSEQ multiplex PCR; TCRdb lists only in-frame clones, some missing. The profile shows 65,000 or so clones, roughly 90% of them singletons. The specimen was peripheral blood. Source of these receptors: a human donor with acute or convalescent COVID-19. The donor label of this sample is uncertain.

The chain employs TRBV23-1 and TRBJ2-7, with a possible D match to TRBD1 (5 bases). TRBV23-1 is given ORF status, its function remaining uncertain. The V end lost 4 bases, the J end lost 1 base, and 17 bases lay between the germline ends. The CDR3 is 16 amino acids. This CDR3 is CASSPPRKGISYEQYF. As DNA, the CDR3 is TGCGCCAGCAGTCCTCCGCGGAAGGGGATTTCCTACGAGCAGTACTTC.

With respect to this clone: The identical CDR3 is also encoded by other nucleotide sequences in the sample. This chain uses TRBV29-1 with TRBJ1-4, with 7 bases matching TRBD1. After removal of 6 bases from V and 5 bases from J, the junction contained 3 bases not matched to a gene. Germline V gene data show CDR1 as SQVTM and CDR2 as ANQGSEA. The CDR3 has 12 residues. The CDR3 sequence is CSVRQGNEKLFF. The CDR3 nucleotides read TGCAGCGTAAGACAGGGAAATGAAAAACTGTTTTTT.

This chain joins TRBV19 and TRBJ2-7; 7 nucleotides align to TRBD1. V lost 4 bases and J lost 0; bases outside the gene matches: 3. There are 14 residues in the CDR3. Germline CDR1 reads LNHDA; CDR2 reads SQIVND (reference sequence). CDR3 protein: CASSRGQHSYEQYF. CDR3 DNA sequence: TGTGCCAGTAGTAGGGGACAGCACTCCTACGAGCAGTACTTC. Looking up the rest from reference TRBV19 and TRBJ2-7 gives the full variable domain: DGGITQSPKYLFRKEGQNVTLSCEQNLNHDAMYWYRQDPGQGLRLIYYSQIVNDFQKGDIAEGYSVSREKKESFPLTVTSAQKNPTAFYLCASSRGQHSYEQYFGPGTRLTVT.

This CDR3 reads CASRLRTLAGVAYEQYF. In nucleotides, the CDR3 is TGTGCCAGCAGGCTGAGAACCCTAGCGGGGGTAGCCTACGAGCAGTACTTC. The genes are TRBV11-2 and TRBJ2-7; 10 nucleotides align to TRBD2. Germline V gene lookup returns CDR1 SGHAT and CDR2 FQNNGV. The CDR3 runs 17 residues. The V segment lost 6 bases and the J segment 2 bases; nucleotides outside the gene matches: 13.

In DNA form, the CDR3 reads TGTGCCAGCAGCCAAGCTTCCCGTTCACCCCTCCACTTT. Amino acids: CASSQASRSPLHF. This chain joins TRBV14 and TRBJ1-6; D unclear. The CDR3 contains 13 residues. Looked up from germline, CDR1 is SGHDN and CDR2 is FVKESK. V lost 1 base, J lost 9 bases, and 7 bases lay in between.

The CDR3 sequence is CASSPTRQSEAFF. The DNA for the CDR3 is TGTGCCAGCAGCCCAACCCGACAGAGTGAAGCTTTCTTT. The V gene is TRBV7-3, the J gene TRBJ1-1, with D perhaps TRBD1 (5 bases). The CDR3 runs to 13 residues. The V end lost 5 bases, the J end lost 7 bases, and 14 bases lay between the germline ends. CDR1 and CDR2 from the germline V gene are SGHTA and FQGTGA.

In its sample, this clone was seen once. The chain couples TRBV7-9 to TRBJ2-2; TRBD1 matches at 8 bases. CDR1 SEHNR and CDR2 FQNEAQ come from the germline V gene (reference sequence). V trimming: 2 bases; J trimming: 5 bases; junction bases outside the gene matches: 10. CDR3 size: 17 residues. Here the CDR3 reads CASSLPSGQGITGELFF. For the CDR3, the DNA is TGTGCCAGCAGCTTACCTTCCGGACAGGGAATAACCGGGGAGCTGTTTTTT.

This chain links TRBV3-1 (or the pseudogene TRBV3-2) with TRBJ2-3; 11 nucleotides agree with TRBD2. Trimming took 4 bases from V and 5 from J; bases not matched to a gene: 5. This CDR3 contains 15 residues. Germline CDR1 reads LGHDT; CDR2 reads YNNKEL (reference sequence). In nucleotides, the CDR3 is TGTGCCAGCAGCCTTCGACTAGCGGGAAGAGATACGCAGTATTTT. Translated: CASSLRLAGRDTQYF.

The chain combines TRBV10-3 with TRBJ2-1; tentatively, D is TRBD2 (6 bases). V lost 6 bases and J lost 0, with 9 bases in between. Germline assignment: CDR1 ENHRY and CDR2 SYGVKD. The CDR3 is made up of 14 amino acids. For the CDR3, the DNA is TGTGCCATCAGGCGGGGCAGCTCCTACAATGAGCAGTTCTTC. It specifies CAIRRGSSYNEQFF.

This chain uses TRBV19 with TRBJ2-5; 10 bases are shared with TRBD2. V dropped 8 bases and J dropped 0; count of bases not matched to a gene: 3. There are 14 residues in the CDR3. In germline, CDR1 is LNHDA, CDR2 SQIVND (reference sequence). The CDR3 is CASVGLADQETQYF. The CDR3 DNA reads TGTGCCAGTGTAGGACTAGCGGACCAAGAGACCCAGTACTTC.

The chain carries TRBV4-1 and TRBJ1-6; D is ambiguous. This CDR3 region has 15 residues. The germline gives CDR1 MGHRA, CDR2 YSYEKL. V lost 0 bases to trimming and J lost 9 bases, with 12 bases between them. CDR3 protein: CASSQDLSSGSPLHF. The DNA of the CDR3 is TGCGCCAGCAGCCAAGATTTGAGTTCTGGTTCACCCCTCCACTTT.

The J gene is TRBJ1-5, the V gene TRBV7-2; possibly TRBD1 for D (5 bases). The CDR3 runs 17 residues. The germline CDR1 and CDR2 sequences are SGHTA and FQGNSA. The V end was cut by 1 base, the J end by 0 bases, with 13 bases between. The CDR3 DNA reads TGTGCCAGCAGCTTAGTTTATTTTGGGGCTAGCAATCAGCCCCAGCATTTT. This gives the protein CASSLVYFGASNQPQHF.

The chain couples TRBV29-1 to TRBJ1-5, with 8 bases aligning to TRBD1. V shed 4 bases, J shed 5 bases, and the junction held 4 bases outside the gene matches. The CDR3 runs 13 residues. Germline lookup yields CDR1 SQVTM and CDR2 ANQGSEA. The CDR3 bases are TGCAGCGTTGGGACAGGGAAGGATCAGCCCCAGCATTTT. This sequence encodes CSVGTGKDQPQHF.

The CDR3 DNA is TGTGCCATCGCGGGGACAGGGGCTATCTCTAGCACAGATACGCAGTATTTT. Its translation: CAIAGTGAISSTDTQYF. J is TRBJ2-3 and V is TRBV10-3; 10 positions agree with TRBD1. Germline CDR1 and CDR2: ENHRY and SYGVKD. The CDR3 is 17 amino acids. V gave up 8 bases and J gave up 0 bases; unmatched junction bases: 11.

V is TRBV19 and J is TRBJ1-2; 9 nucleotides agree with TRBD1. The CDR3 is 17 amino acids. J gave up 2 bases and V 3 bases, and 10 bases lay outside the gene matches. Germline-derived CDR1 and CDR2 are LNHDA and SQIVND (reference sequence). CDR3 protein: CASSIPEGTGWNYGYTF. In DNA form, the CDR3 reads TGTGCCAGTAGTATCCCTGAAGGGACAGGGTGGAACTATGGCTACACCTTC.

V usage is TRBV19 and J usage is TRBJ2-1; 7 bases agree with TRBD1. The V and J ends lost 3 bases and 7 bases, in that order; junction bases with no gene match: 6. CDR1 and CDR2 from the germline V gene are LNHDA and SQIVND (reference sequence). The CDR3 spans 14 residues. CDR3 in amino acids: CASSIRGQWNEQFF. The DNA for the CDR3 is TGTGCCAGTAGTATCAGGGGACAGTGGAATGAGCAGTTCTTC. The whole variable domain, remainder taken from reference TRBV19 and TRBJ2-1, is DGGITQSPKYLFRKEGQNVTLSCEQNLNHDAMYWYRQDPGQGLRLIYYSQIVNDFQKGDIAEGYSVSREKKESFPLTVTSAQKNPTAFYLCASSIRGQWNEQFFGPGTRLTVL.

The CDR3 bases are TGTGCCAGCAGCTTGGGAGGGGGGGGTACGCAGTATTTT. Amino acids: CASSLGGGGTQYF. The rearrangement links TRBV5-4 to TRBJ2-3, with D tentatively TRBD2 (7 bases). The CDR3 has 13 amino acids. Trimming shortened V by 0 bases and J by 8 bases, and 10 bases separated the two germline ends. Germline CDR1 SGHNT, CDR2 YYREEE (reference sequence).

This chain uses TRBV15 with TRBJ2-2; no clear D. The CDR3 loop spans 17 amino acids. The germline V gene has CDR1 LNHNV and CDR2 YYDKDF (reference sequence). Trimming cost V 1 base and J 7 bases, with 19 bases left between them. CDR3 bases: TGTGCCACCAGCAGAGGCCCTCCTCAACCTAGGCTCGGGGAGCTGTTTTTT. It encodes CATSRGPPQPRLGELFF. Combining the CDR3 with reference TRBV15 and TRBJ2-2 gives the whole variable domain DAMVIQNPRYQVTQFGKPVTLSCSQTLNHNVMYWYQQKSSQAPKLLFHYYDKDFNNEADTPDNFQSRRPNTSFCFLDIRSPGLGDTAMYLCATSRGPPQPRLGELFFGEGSRLTVL.

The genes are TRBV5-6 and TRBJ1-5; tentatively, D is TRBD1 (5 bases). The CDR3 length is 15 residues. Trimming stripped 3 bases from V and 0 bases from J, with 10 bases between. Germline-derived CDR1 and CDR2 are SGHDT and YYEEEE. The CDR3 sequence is CASSSAGYSNQPQHF. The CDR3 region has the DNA TGTGCCAGCAGCTCCGCAGGGTATAGCAATCAGCCCCAGCATTTT.

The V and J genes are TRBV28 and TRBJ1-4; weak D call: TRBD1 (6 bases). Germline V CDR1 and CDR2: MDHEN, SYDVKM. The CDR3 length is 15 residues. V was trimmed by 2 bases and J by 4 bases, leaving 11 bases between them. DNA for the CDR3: TGTGCCAGCAGTTTAGCGGGGGCGAGTAATGAAAAACTGTTTTTT. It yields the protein CASSLAGASNEKLFF. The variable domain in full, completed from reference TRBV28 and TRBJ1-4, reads DVKVTQSSRYLVKRTGEKVFLECVQDMDHENMFWYRQDPGLGLRLIYFSYDVKMKEKGDIPEGYSVSREKKERFSLILESASTNQTSMYLCASSLAGASNEKLFFGSGTQLSVL.

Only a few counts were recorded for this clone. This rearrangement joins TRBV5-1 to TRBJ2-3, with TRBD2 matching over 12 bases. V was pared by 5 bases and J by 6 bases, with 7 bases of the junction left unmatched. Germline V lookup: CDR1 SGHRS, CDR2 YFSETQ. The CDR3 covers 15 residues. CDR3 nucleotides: TGCGCCAGCAGTCTAGCGGGGGGGCCAATCGATACGCAGTATTTT. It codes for CASSLAGGPIDTQYF.

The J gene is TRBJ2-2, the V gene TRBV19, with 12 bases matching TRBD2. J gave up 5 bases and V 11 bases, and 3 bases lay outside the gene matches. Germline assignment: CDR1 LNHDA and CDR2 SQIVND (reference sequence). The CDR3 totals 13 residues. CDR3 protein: CAGGTSGTGELFF. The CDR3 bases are TGTGCCGGGGGGACTAGCGGGACCGGGGAGCTGTTTTTT. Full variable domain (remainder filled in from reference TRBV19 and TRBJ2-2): DGGITQSPKYLFRKEGQNVTLSCEQNLNHDAMYWYRQDPGQGLRLIYYSQIVNDFQKGDIAEGYSVSREKKESFPLTVTSAQKNPTAFYLCAGGTSGTGELFFGEGSRLTVL.

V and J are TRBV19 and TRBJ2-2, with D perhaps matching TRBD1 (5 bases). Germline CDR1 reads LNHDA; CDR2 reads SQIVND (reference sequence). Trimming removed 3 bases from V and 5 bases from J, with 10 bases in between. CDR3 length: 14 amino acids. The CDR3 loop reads CASSIAGSTGELFF. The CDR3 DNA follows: TGTGCCAGTAGTATTGCAGGGTCAACCGGGGAGCTGTTTTTT.

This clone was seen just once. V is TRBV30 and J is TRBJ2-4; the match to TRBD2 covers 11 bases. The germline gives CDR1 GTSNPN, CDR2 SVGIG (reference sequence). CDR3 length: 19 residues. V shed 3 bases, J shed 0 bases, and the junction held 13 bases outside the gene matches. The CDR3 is CAWSGRLAGSLLAKNIQYF. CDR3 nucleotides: TGTGCCTGGAGCGGCCGACTAGCGGGATCCCTCTTAGCCAAAAACATTCAGTACTTC.

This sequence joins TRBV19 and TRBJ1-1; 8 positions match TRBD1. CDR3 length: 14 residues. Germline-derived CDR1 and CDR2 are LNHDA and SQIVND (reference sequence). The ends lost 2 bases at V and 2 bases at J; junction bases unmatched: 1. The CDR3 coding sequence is TGTGCCAGTAGTATAACAGGGGGAAACACTGAAGCTTTCTTT. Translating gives CASSITGGNTEAFF.

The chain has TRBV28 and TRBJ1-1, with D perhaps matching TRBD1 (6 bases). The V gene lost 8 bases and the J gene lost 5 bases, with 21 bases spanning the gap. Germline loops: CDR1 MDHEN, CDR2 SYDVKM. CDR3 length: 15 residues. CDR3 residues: CASGPVTGGGTEAFF. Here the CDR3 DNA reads TGTGCCAGCGGCCCCGTGACGGGGGGCGGGACTGAAGCTTTCTTT.

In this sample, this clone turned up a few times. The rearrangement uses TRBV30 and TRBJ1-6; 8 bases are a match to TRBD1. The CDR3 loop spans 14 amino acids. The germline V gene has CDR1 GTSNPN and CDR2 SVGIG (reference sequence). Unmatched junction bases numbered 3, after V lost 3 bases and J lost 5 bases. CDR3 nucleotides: TGTGCCTGGAGCGCGGGACAGGATAATTCACCCCTCCACTTT. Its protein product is CAWSAGQDNSPLHF.

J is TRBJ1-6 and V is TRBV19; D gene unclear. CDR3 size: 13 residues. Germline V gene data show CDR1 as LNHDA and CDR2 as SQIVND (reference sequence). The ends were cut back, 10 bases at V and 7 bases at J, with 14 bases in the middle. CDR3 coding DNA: TGTGCCACCAAACCGGGCGGGAATTCACCCCTCCACTTT. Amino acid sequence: CATKPGGNSPLHF. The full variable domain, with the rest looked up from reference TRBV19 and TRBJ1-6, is DGGITQSPKYLFRKEGQNVTLSCEQNLNHDAMYWYRQDPGQGLRLIYYSQIVNDFQKGDIAEGYSVSREKKESFPLTVTSAQKNPTAFYLCATKPGGNSPLHFGNGTRLTVT.

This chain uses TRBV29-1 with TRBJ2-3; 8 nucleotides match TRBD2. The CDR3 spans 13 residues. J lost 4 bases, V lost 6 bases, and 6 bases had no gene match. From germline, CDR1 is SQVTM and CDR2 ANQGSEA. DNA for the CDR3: TGCAGCGTCGACGGGGGGGCAGCAGATACGCAGTATTTT. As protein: CSVDGGAADTQYF.

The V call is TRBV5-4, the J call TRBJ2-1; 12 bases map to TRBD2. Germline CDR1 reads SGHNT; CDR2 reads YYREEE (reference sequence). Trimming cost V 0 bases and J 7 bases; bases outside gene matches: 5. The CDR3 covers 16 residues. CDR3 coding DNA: TGTGCCAGCAGCTTGGCTCGGACTAGCGGGGTGAATGAGCAGTTCTTC. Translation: CASSLARTSGVNEQFF.